This T cell receptor beta chain was recorded in a study of response to subunit inactivated influenza vaccine. TCRdb independently ran MiXCR on the RT-PCR reads; one entry per CDR3 protein. Among some 550,000 distinct CDR3 sequences, roughly 25% were seen once, and the ten largest hold around 2.8%. This clonotype was seen a handful of times. Germline CDR1 is SNHLY and CDR2 is FYNNEI. CDR3 length: 15 amino acids. The V gene lost 6 bases and the J gene lost 7 bases, with 21 bases spanning the gap. Another study also made use of these data, one on T cells expressing NK-cell markers. Per that paper: 5'RACE template switching with UMIs produced the TCR beta cDNA. One observes that, in four donors, these clonotypes were also the leading ones within the CD3+CD56-NKG2C+ fraction.

This TCR came from a man in his fifties who received an inactivated influenza vaccine. The sequenced sample was CD4+ T cells sorted from PBMCs, obtained roughly 12 days after vaccination. The chain links TRBV2 to TRBJ1-2, with D perhaps TRBD1 (6 bases). This CDR3 is CASSEQQQGLSGYTF. DNA of the CDR3: TGTGCCAGCAGCGAGCAGCAACAGGGCTTGTCTGGCTACACCTTC.